These T cell receptor beta chains were read from a single sample in a study of blood T cells in healthy people across ages. TCRdb called the 5' RACE reads again in MiXCR, with one record for every CDR3 protein. The sample lists around 500,000 distinct CDR3 sequences; roughly 48% were seen once. Sequencing was performed on blood. All receptors come from a man of 80 years or more in good health. CDR3s include the opening cysteine and the closing phenylalanine or tryptophan. D genes are given only for firm matches.

J	D	V	CDR3
TRBJ2-6	.	TRBV7-9	CASSYSGLRSGANVLTF
TRBJ1-2	.	TRBV4-3	CASRKSTDAVYGYTF
TRBJ1-6	TRBD1	TRBV6-6	CASSSTGARDSPLHF
TRBJ2-4	.	TRBV20-1	CSAKPFSGGWANIQYF
TRBJ2-5	.	TRBV2	CASVGSPGETQYF
TRBJ1-4	.	TRBV5-1	CASKTGQISEKLFF
TRBJ1-6	.	TRBV2	CASSEYRQGMGNSPLHF
TRBJ2-3	.	TRBV20-1	CSARVGWNTQYF
TRBJ1-1	.	TRBV7-8	CASSLEWRNTEAFF
TRBJ2-1	.	TRBV10-3	CANRRGDSSFHNEQFF
TRBJ2-7	TRBD1	TRBV5-1	CASSLTGNSYEQYF
TRBJ2-3	TRBD1	TRBV6-5	CASSYWTGMADTQYF
TRBJ2-7	TRBD2	TRBV20-1	CSASPETSGTYEQYF
TRBJ2-3	.	TRBV15	CATSSGSLKADTQYF
.	TRBD1	TRBV5-1	CASRSPGQGREKLFF
TRBJ2-7	.	TRBV30	CAWGLFYEQYF
TRBJ2-7	.	TRBV5-1	CASNLGDYEQYF
TRBJ2-3	TRBD2	TRBV4-3	CASSHPGLAGGPSSTDTQYF
TRBJ2-7	TRBD1	TRBV29-1	CSVGQGAPYEQYF
TRBJ2-5	.	TRBV14	CASSHRALQETQYF
TRBJ2-5	.	TRBV29-1	CSVDTGLGEQYF
TRBJ1-1	.	TRBV29-1	CSVVFPSFGGTEAFF
TRBJ2-7	TRBD1	TRBV18	CASSNSPGQGFFEQYF
TRBJ1-1	TRBD1	TRBV27	CASRPSGGTEAFF
TRBJ2-6	.	TRBV9	CASSLGQPSSGANVLTF
TRBJ1-1	.	TRBV7-3	CASSLNGGGTEAFF
TRBJ2-5	.	TRBV3-1	CASSQGLGLEPGQETQYF
TRBJ2-3	.	TRBV20-1	CSARGSRGYTDTQYF
TRBJ1-4	TRBD1	TRBV5-1	CASSGGQEYRSTNEKLFF
TRBJ2-7	.	TRBV28	CASSLQGTGSYEQYF
TRBJ2-2	TRBD1	TRBV27	CASSLGQGQGTGELFF
TRBJ2-7	.	TRBV6-6	CASSLGTRISYEQYF
TRBJ2-7	TRBD2	TRBV7-6	CASQREMSSYEQYF
TRBJ2-7	.	TRBV20-1	CSAGGANEQYF
TRBJ2-3	.	TRBV6-2/TRBV6-3	CASSKPNTDTQYF
TRBJ1-1	.	TRBV29-1	CSVGVSNTMNTEAFF
TRBJ2-7	.	TRBV20-1	CSAIVLANWNEQYF
TRBJ2-4	.	TRBV27	CASRVRAGRNIQYF
TRBJ1-1	.	TRBV4-3	CASSQGLGPTEAFF
TRBJ2-1	TRBD2	TRBV9	CASSTPGTSGRQSSYNEQFF
TRBJ2-7	TRBD1	TRBV28	CASSPTGANYEQYF
TRBJ2-5	TRBD2	TRBV5-1	CASSSPGTSVYQETQYF
TRBJ2-7	TRBD2	TRBV7-9	CASSFGTSEGVYEQYF
.	TRBD1	TRBV5-4	CASNRGGQGLLEQYF
.	.	TRBV7-2	CASSYNPSASYEQYF
TRBJ2-5	TRBD1	TRBV7-2	CASSYRPGTGSQETQYF
.	TRBD2	TRBV7-2	CASSMRTSGGVLYEQYF
TRBJ1-3	.	TRBV29-1	CSVVQGHSGNTIYF
TRBJ2-3	.	TRBV3-1	CASGGVRGDTQYF
TRBJ2-5	.	TRBV7-9	CASSSPLQIQETQYF
TRBJ2-7	.	TRBV7-9	CASSLGIGRTYEQYF
TRBJ1-4	TRBD1	TRBV4-3	CASSKDGTGLEKLFF
TRBJ2-4	TRBD2	TRBV6-2/TRBV6-3	CASSSDRDYPAKNIQYF
TRBJ1-1	TRBD1	TRBV4-3	CASSQDTGVPSEAFF
TRBJ2-5	.	TRBV7-9	CASSSRLEGYQETQYF